These 14 T cell receptor beta chains came from one sample sequenced in a study of Ad26.COV2.S vaccination and SARS-CoV-2 variants. Noted treatment: roughly 19 received Ad26.COV2.S at low or high dose, single or two shots; roughly five received placebo; per-sample allocation not given. Sampling was done on day 63 after the first vaccine or placebo injection. Assay used: immunoSEQ multiplex PCR; TCRdb lists only in-frame clones, some missing. The table has about 680,000 clones, around 89% seen once. Here the sequenced sample was peripheral blood, taken in a trial of Ad26.COV2.S vaccine versus placebo. The receptors come from a person between 18 and 65 years old who received the Ad26.COV2.S COVID-19 vaccine or a placebo.

The chain uses TRBV25-1 and TRBJ2-7; 7 nucleotides match TRBD1. The germline gives CDR1 MGHDK, CDR2 SYGVNS. J was trimmed by 3 bases and V by 2 bases; bases with no gene match: 7. The CDR3 totals 15 residues. The CDR3 bases are TGTGCCAGCAGTGAACTGACAGGGTGGATCTACGAGCAGTACTTC. It specifies CASSELTGWIYEQYF.

The gene calls are TRBV24-1 and TRBJ2-1; 11 positions match TRBD2. With V trimmed by 5 bases and J by 6 bases, 8 bases remained unmatched. This CDR3 has 16 amino acids. The germline V gene has CDR1 KGHDR and CDR2 SFDVKD. The CDR3 reads CATSGTSGPRFNEQFF. As DNA, the CDR3 is TGTGCCACCAGTGGGACTAGCGGGCCCCGTTTCAATGAGCAGTTCTTC.

In DNA, the CDR3 is TGTGCCAGCAGCTTTGGGCGGAATGAGCAGTTCTTC. Residues: CASSFGRNEQFF. The chain employs TRBV7-9 and TRBJ2-1; no clear D gene. CDR1 is SEHNR, CDR2 FQNEAQ, per germline (reference sequence). The CDR3 has 12 amino acids. Trimming pared 3 bases from V and 7 bases from J, leaving 7 bases between.

The chain carries TRBV2 and TRBJ1-2; TRBD1 matches at 7 bases. CDR1 SNHLY and CDR2 FYNNEI come from the germline V gene. The length of the CDR3 is 13 residues. V was clipped by 2 bases and J by 8 bases; unmatched bases: 5. The CDR3 bases are TGTGCCAGCAGTGAACAGGGGGTTAGGGGCTACACCTTC. As protein: CASSEQGVRGYTF. Full variable domain (missing parts from reference TRBV2 and TRBJ1-2): EPEVTQTPSHQVTQMGQEVILRCVPISNHLYFYWYRQILGQKVEFLVSFYNNEISEKSEIFDDQFSVERPDGSNFTLKIRSTKLEDSAMYFCASSEQGVRGYTFGSGTRLTVV.

The CDR3 DNA reads TGTGCCAGCAGCCTATACAGAGGACAGGGCTATGGCTACACCTTC. Its translation: CASSLYRGQGYGYTF. V is TRBV27 and J is TRBJ1-2; 8 nucleotides align to TRBD1. J was trimmed by 4 bases and V by 6 bases; bases with no gene match: 10. Per the germline V gene, CDR1 is MNHEY and CDR2 is SMNVEV (reference sequence). The CDR3 totals 15 residues.

The CDR3 spells CSVGEAKRAGELFF. The CDR3 DNA is TGCAGCGTTGGAGAGGCTAAGCGCGCCGGGGAGCTGTTTTTT. V gene TRBV29-1 combines with J gene TRBJ2-2; D remains ambiguous. CDR1 and CDR2 from the germline V gene are SQVTM and ANQGSEA. The CDR3 has 14 amino acids. With 4 bases removed from V and 6 bases from J, the gap between germline ends came to 15 bases.

The rearrangement joins TRBV30 to TRBJ2-5; tentatively, D is TRBD2 (5 bases). V gave up 1 base and J gave up 1 base, with 7 bases separating them. The CDR3 extends over 13 amino acids. The germline V gene encodes CDR1 GTSNPN and CDR2 SVGIG (reference sequence). CDR3 nucleotides: TGTGCCTGGAGTGGAGCGGTCCAAGAGACCCAGTACTTC. This sequence encodes CAWSGAVQETQYF.

As regards this clone: One junction end does not reproduce the germline sequence, and a read error may be involved. Within the sample, other DNA sequences also encode this same CDR3. In DNA form, the CDR3 reads TGTGCCAGCAGTAATAGGTTTACGGAGACCCAGTACTTC. Translation: CASSNRFTETQYF. V gene TRBV19 combines with J gene TRBJ2-5; unclear D gene. Germline CDR1 and CDR2: LNHDA and SQIVND (reference sequence). CDR3 length: 13 amino acids.

The genes are TRBV19 and TRBJ1-1; the D gene is possibly TRBD1 (5 bases). The CDR3 covers 14 residues. V lost 6 bases and J 1 base, leaving 12 bases between the germline ends. Looked up from germline, CDR1 is LNHDA and CDR2 is SQIVND (reference sequence). The CDR3 loop reads CASSLPGGNTEAFF. CDR3 sequence (DNA): TGTGCCAGTAGCCTTCCGGGGGGGAACACTGAAGCTTTCTTT.

This chain links TRBV6-6 with TRBJ2-2; D call uncertain. There are 16 residues in the CDR3. The germline V gene has CDR1 MNHNY and CDR2 SVGAGI (reference sequence). V was cut by 7 bases and J by 0 bases, with 15 bases left in between. Here the CDR3 DNA reads TGTGCCAGCATCTGGGCAGAAGTTACGAACACCGGGGAGCTGTTTTTT. Translated, it gives CASIWAEVTNTGELFF.

The table lists this clone with a few counts. The chain uses TRBV7-6 and TRBJ2-2, with D possibly matching TRBD1 (5 bases). The germline V and J ends were trimmed by 5 bases and 9 bases, with 7 bases remaining between them. Germline CDR1 is SGHVS and CDR2 is FNYEAQ. This CDR3 spans 11 amino acids. The CDR3 sequence is CASSPGWELFF. The CDR3 DNA is TGTGCCAGCAGCCCAGGGTGGGAGCTGTTTTTT.

In regard to this clone: Other DNA sequences from this sample encode an identical CDR3 as well. This chain uses TRBV11-2 with TRBJ2-7, with D perhaps being TRBD1 or TRBD2 (5 bases each). The CDR3 extends over 15 amino acids. V was shortened by 0 bases and J by 1 base, with 10 bases between the two germline ends. Germline values: CDR1 SGHAT, CDR2 FQNNGV. CDR3 nucleotides: TGTGCCAGCAGCTTAGAACGGGGCTCGTCCTACGAGCAGTACTTC. Residues: CASSLERGSSYEQYF.

The chain employs TRBV6-5 and TRBJ1-5; D is uncertain. The CDR3 runs to 14 residues. Trimming removed 0 bases from V and 7 bases from J, with 10 bases in between. Germline loops: CDR1 MNHEY, CDR2 SVGAGI. CDR3 DNA: TGTGCCAGCAGTTACTCGAGGTGGACCCAGCCCCAGCATTTT. It encodes CASSYSRWTQPQHF.

The chain couples TRBV3-1 (or the pseudogene TRBV3-2) to TRBJ2-2, with unresolved D. Germline loops: CDR1 LGHDT, CDR2 YNNKEL (reference sequence). The CDR3 extends over 13 amino acids. Trimming shortened V by 8 bases and J by 7 bases, and 14 bases separated the two germline ends. The CDR3 loop is CASSVVLIGELFF. CDR3 sequence (DNA): TGTGCCAGCTCTGTCGTTTTGATCGGGGAGCTGTTTTTT.